Given below is one T cell receptor (beta chain) in context. The data stem from a study of early T cells in non-severe SARS-CoV-2 infection. Germline-derived CDR1 and CDR2 are MDHEN and SYDVKM. V lost 7 bases and J 1 base, leaving 11 bases between the germline ends. The CDR3 length is 13 residues. TCRdb fed the 5' RACE reads into MiXCR, producing one record per CDR3 protein. The table lists about 100,000 distinct CDR3 sequences, around 14% of them singletons. Material: whole blood. The receptor's source is an adult who was a healthcare worker with PCR-confirmed SARS-CoV-2 infection or an uninfected control (not recorded which). The rearrangement links TRBV28 to TRBJ2-7; D may be TRBD1 or TRBD2 (5 bases each). As DNA, the CDR3 is TGTGCCAGCAACTCGAGGGGTTCCTACGAGCAGTACTTC. This translates into CASNSRGSYEQYF.